A selection of T cell receptor beta chains follows, all from one sample in a study of technical replicates of blood from a handful of donors. Method: immunoSEQ multiplex PCR; TCRdb's copy keeps in-frame clones and lacks some. This sample has roughly 68,000 clones, with 85% to 95% found just once. Sample: T cells isolated from PBMCs. Receptors originate from a human donor in good health. The conserved cysteine and the conserved F or W are not part of the CDR3 here.

cdr3_length v_call cdr3_aa
14 TRBV27 ASTNSPGLAGYEQY
11 TRBV19 ASSGTGDQPQH
16 TRBV18 ASSPPAAGPPANYGYT
15 TRBV15 ATSTPPRSSGANVLT
15 TRBV21-1 ASSLLGEGAGTGELF
11 TRBV29-1 SVETSSQNEQY
12 TRBV5-4 ASTLTGVEETQY
12 TRBV6-6 ASSYQQGETEAF
13 TRBV4-2 ASSYRQGDYNEQF
13 TRBV7-8 ASTPPGTSSNEQF
16 TRBV4-3 ASSRPGLAGANTGELF
13 TRBV28 AAPLAGESYNEQF
14 TRBV27 ASSLSKGAQNQPQH
13 TRBV7-2 ASSRSGRINEKLF
12 TRBV19 ASTLQGVGNTIY
10 TRBV9 ASSRHGGEQY
12 TRBV7-2 ASSPGHSSYEQY
10 TRBV6-5 ASRRGYTEAF
10 TRBV19 ASSTFTDTQY